This passage covers 30 T cell receptor beta chains from one sample sequenced in a study of blood T cell repertoires in COVID-19. TCRdb's copy holds only in-frame clones and misses some; the assay was immunoSEQ multiplex PCR. The sample has around 380,000 clones, more than 65% seen once. Sequencing was performed on peripheral blood. These receptor sequences come from a human donor with acute or convalescent COVID-19. The donor label of this sample is uncertain.

The V call is TRBV21-1, the J call TRBJ2-7; TRBD2, the table's D call, was not compared with the DNA. TRBV21-1 is termed a pseudogene. The CDR3 runs 13 residues. For the CDR3, the DNA is TGTGCCAGCAGCATCCCCGGAGACTTCGAGCAGTACTTC. Translating gives CASSIPGDFEQYF.

The chain recombines TRBV5-4 with TRBJ2-3; the D gene is possibly TRBD1 (6 bases). V was shortened by 0 bases and J by 3 bases, with 14 bases between the two germline ends. CDR1 SGHNT and CDR2 YYREEE come from the germline V gene (reference sequence). CDR3 size: 16 residues. The CDR3: CASSLAAGVSTDTQYF. In DNA, the CDR3 is TGTGCCAGCAGCTTGGCGGCAGGGGTGTCGACAGATACGCAGTATTTT.

DNA for the CDR3: TGTGCCAGTAGTAGGGACAGGGGGAGCAATCAGCCCCAGCATTTT. This codes for CASSRDRGSNQPQHF. The chain links TRBV19 to TRBJ1-5; 11 nucleotides match TRBD1. This CDR3 has 15 residues. Germline CDR1 reads LNHDA; CDR2 reads SQIVND (reference sequence). Trimming cost V 4 bases and J 1 base; bases outside gene matches: 0.

This sequence joins TRBV2 and TRBJ2-2; TRBD2 agrees at 8 bases. Looked up from germline, CDR1 is SNHLY and CDR2 is FYNNEI. The CDR3 runs 17 residues. Trimming at V came to 10 bases and at J to 2 bases, leaving 15 bases not matched to a gene. The CDR3 spells CATDPGGRLRNTGELFF. For the CDR3, the DNA is TGTGCCACCGATCCGGGGGGGCGTTTAAGAAACACCGGGGAGCTGTTTTTT.

The chain employs TRBV29-1 and TRBJ1-3, with a possible D match to TRBD1 (6 bases). The V end lost 5 bases, the J end lost 0 bases, and 11 bases lay between the germline ends. CDR3 length: 14 amino acids. CDR1 and CDR2 (germline): SQVTM, ANQGSEA. DNA for the CDR3: TGCAGCGTTTCTACAGGGTTCTCTGGAAACACCATATATTTT. Encoded protein: CSVSTGFSGNTIYF.

The CDR3 DNA reads TGCAGCGTCGGCGGCGGGCGCGATAAGAAGGATGAGCAGTTCTTC. Protein: CSVGGGRDKKDEQFF. This rearrangement joins TRBV29-1 to TRBJ2-1; the D gene is possibly TRBD2 (5 bases). Trimming cost V 6 bases and J 8 bases, with 23 bases left between them. The germline CDR1 and CDR2 sequences are SQVTM and ANQGSEA. The CDR3 has 15 amino acids.

This chain links TRBV10-1 with TRBJ2-2; D remains ambiguous. From germline, CDR1 is WNHNN and CDR2 SYGVQD (reference sequence). Between the trimmed V and J ends, which lost 7 bases and 0 bases, there was a span of 6 bases. CDR3 size: 13 residues. CDR3 in amino acids: CASTSPNTGELFF. As DNA, the CDR3 is TGCGCCAGCACATCCCCGAACACCGGGGAGCTGTTTTTT.

The V and J genes are TRBV6-4 and TRBJ1-2; 10 positions agree with TRBD1. This CDR3 region has 14 residues. Trimming took 5 bases from V and 4 from J; bases not matched to a gene: 4. Germline loops: CDR1 MRHNA, CDR2 SNTAGT. CDR3 sequence (DNA): TGTGCCAGCAGTCCGGACAGGGGGTCCTATGGCTACACCTTC. Amino acid sequence: CASSPDRGSYGYTF.

This clone was counted between two and nine times. Other DNA sequences in the same sample also yield this CDR3. The chain links TRBV19 to TRBJ1-1, with D hard to call. The CDR3 length is 14 residues. Germline V gene lookup returns CDR1 LNHDA and CDR2 SQIVND (reference sequence). The V gene lost 3 bases and the J gene lost 5 bases, with 13 bases spanning the gap. For the CDR3, the DNA is TGTGCCAGTAGTATTCTAGGCCGTGATACTGAAGCTTTCTTT. It yields the protein CASSILGRDTEAFF.

V gene TRBV19 combines with J gene TRBJ2-5; possible D gene TRBD2, 5 bases. The CDR3 runs to 15 residues. Looked up from germline, CDR1 is LNHDA and CDR2 is SQIVND (reference sequence). Trimming stripped 6 bases from V and 3 bases from J, with 17 bases between. The CDR3 sequence is CASSHASVGEETQYF. As DNA, the CDR3 is TGTGCCAGTAGCCATGCGTCCGTGGGAGAAGAGACCCAGTACTTC.

The rearrangement links TRBV6-6 to TRBJ2-1, with TRBD2 identical over 7 bases. After removal of 6 bases from V and 10 bases from J, the junction contained 6 bases not matched to a gene. Per the germline V gene, CDR1 is MNHNY and CDR2 is SVGAGI (reference sequence). The CDR3 has 12 amino acids. Written as DNA, the CDR3 is TGTGCCAGCAGCGTAGCGGGCACGGAGCAGTTCTTC. The encoded protein is CASSVAGTEQFF.

The chain joins TRBV7-8 to TRBJ2-3; D is perhaps TRBD2 (5 bases). V shed 3 bases and J shed 11 bases, with 18 bases lying between them. The length of the CDR3 is 14 residues. CDR1 SGHVS and CDR2 FQNEAQ come from the germline V gene. The CDR3 sequence is CASSLILQGLGQYF. CDR3 nucleotide sequence: TGTGCCAGCAGCTTGATTCTACAAGGACTCGGGCAGTATTTT.

This chain joins TRBV12-3 or TRBV12-4 and TRBJ1-2; D might be TRBD1 (6 bases). There are 13 residues in the CDR3. V dropped 3 bases and J dropped 9 bases, with 14 bases sitting between them. CDR3 region: CASSFPRGLSYTF. DNA for the CDR3: TGTGCCAGCAGTTTCCCAAGGGGGTTAAGCTACACCTTC.

The DNA of the CDR3 is TGTGCCAGTAGTATAGGTGGCCGGGTGAACACTGAAGCTTTCTTT. It translates to CASSIGGRVNTEAFF. The genes are TRBV19 and TRBJ1-1, with unresolved D. CDR3 length: 15 amino acids. Trimming left V 1 base short and J 0 bases short, with 9 bases between. CDR1 and CDR2 (germline): LNHDA, SQIVND (reference sequence).

This clone was detected ten times or more. The chain recombines TRBV7-2 with TRBJ1-1, with 9 bases matching TRBD1. Germline lookup yields CDR1 SGHTA and CDR2 FQGNSA. This CDR3 is built from 17 residues. V lost 5 bases to trimming and J lost 0 bases; unmatched junction nucleotides: 10. CDR3 sequence (DNA): TGTGCCAGCAGCCCCAGGGGACAGGGAGTTTTGAACACTGAAGCTTTCTTT. Protein sequence: CASSPRGQGVLNTEAFF.

The gene calls are TRBV11-2 and TRBJ2-5; D is unclear. CDR1 is SGHAT and CDR2 is FQNNGV in the germline V gene. The germline V and J ends were trimmed by 2 bases and 5 bases, with 3 bases remaining between them. This CDR3 contains 11 residues. Here the CDR3 reads CASSLRETQYF. CDR3 DNA sequence: TGTGCCAGCAGCTTACGGGAGACCCAGTACTTC.

The J gene is TRBJ1-1, the V gene TRBV30; possible D gene TRBD1, 6 bases. Germline V gene data show CDR1 as GTSNPN and CDR2 as SVGIG (reference sequence). The length of the CDR3 is 15 residues. V lost 2 bases, J lost 3 bases, and 16 bases lay in between. This chain's CDR3 is CAWSSPRGWDTEAFF. In DNA, the CDR3 is TGTGCCTGGAGTTCACCCAGGGGTTGGGACACTGAAGCTTTCTTT.

V and J are TRBV15 and TRBJ1-2, with TRBD1 matching 8 bases. The V and J ends lost 6 bases and 2 bases, in that order; junction bases with no gene match: 2. This CDR3 region has 13 residues. Looked up from germline, CDR1 is LNHNV and CDR2 is YYDKDF (reference sequence). The CDR3 nucleotides read TGTGCCACCAGGAGACAGGGGAACTATGGCTACACCTTC. It translates to CATRRQGNYGYTF.

The chain combines TRBV5-1 with TRBJ2-2, with 7 positions matching TRBD1. The CDR3 has 14 amino acids. The germline CDR1 and CDR2 sequences are SGHRS and YFSETQ. V trimming: 5 bases; J trimming: 0 bases; junction bases outside the gene matches: 1. CDR3: CASRGQPNTGELFF. CDR3 nucleotide sequence: TGCGCCAGCAGGGGACAGCCGAACACCGGGGAGCTGTTTTTT.

V and J are TRBV18 and TRBJ2-7; 10 positions match TRBD1. Trimming at V came to 2 bases and at J to 6 bases, leaving 4 bases not matched to a gene. The CDR3 has 14 residues. The germline V gene has CDR1 KGHSH and CDR2 LQKENI. In DNA, the CDR3 is TGTGCCAGCTCACCAGGGACAGGGGCCTCCGAGCAGTACTTC. Protein product: CASSPGTGASEQYF.

The chain couples TRBV7-2 to TRBJ1-4; D may be TRBD1 (5 bases). This CDR3 has 14 residues. V was clipped by 4 bases and J by 7 bases, with 13 bases between them. Germline values: CDR1 SGHTA, CDR2 FQGNSA. The CDR3: CASSSPGAFEKLFF. Here the CDR3 DNA reads TGTGCCAGCAGCTCCCCTGGGGCTTTTGAAAAACTGTTTTTT.

The rearrangement links TRBV10-3 to TRBJ2-7; TRBD2 is a possible D gene (6 bases). The CDR3 loop spans 15 amino acids. Germline loops: CDR1 ENHRY, CDR2 SYGVKD. The ends were cut back, 6 bases at V and 0 bases at J, with 15 bases in the middle. CDR3 in amino acids: CAIRGGGGNSYEQYF. DNA of the CDR3: TGTGCCATCAGAGGAGGAGGAGGGAACTCCTACGAGCAGTACTTC.

The chain joins TRBV15 to TRBJ1-1, with a tentative D call TRBD1 (5 bases). The CDR3 runs 15 residues. The V end was cut by 1 base, the J end by 4 bases, with 13 bases between. Germline values: CDR1 LNHNV, CDR2 YYDKDF (reference sequence). The CDR3 DNA follows: TGTGCCACCAGCAGAGCGGAGGGGAAGGCCACTGAAGCTTTCTTT. Translated: CATSRAEGKATEAFF.

To note about this clone: Within the sample, other DNA sequences also encode this same CDR3. This chain links TRBV18 with TRBJ2-1; D unclear. V lost 3 bases to trimming and J lost 1 base, with 4 bases between them. The CDR3 is 13 amino acids. Germline-derived CDR1 and CDR2 are KGHSH and LQKENI. CDR3 loop: CASSPTSYNEQFF. CDR3 nucleotides: TGTGCCAGCTCACCTACTTCCTACAATGAGCAGTTCTTC.

The rearrangement links TRBV7-9 to TRBJ2-2, with 8 bases matching TRBD2. The junction had 7 bases not matched to a gene; V was cut back by 3 bases and J by 4 bases. The length of the CDR3 is 16 residues. Per germline, CDR1 SEHNR and CDR2 FQNEAQ (reference sequence). The CDR3 sequence is CASSFSGGGPTGELFF. The CDR3 coding sequence is TGTGCCAGCAGCTTCTCTGGCGGGGGGCCCACCGGGGAGCTGTTTTTT.

The chain carries TRBV5-1 and TRBJ2-5; 9 bases map to TRBD1. This CDR3 region has 14 residues. Looked up from germline, CDR1 is SGHRS and CDR2 is YFSETQ. The V segment lost 4 bases and the J segment 5 bases; nucleotides outside the gene matches: 6. The CDR3 protein is CASSIGQGSETQYF. The CDR3 nucleotides are TGCGCCAGCAGCATCGGACAGGGGTCGGAGACCCAGTACTTC. Supplemented by reference TRBV5-1 and TRBJ2-5, the full variable domain reads KAGVTQTPRYLIKTRGQQVTLSCSPISGHRSVSWYQQTPGQGLQFLFEYFSETQRNKGNFPGRFSGRQFSNSRSEMNVSTLELGDSALYLCASSIGQGSETQYFGPGTRLLVL.

The rearrangement links TRBV19 to TRBJ1-1, with D maybe TRBD1 (6 bases). This CDR3 region has 13 residues. Deletions cut 5 bases from V and 10 bases from J, with 17 bases between. From germline, CDR1 is LNHDA and CDR2 SQIVND (reference sequence). The CDR3 region has the DNA TGTGCCAGTAGTGTCACAGGGACGAAGCGAGCTTTCTTT. Its translation: CASSVTGTKRAFF.

The J gene is TRBJ1-1, the V gene TRBV10-3, with TRBD1 as a possible D gene (5 bases). Germline lookup yields CDR1 ENHRY and CDR2 SYGVKD. The CDR3 is made up of 10 amino acids. V was cut by 11 bases and J by 3 bases, with 7 bases left in between. CDR3 amino acids: CAVGDTEAFF. The CDR3 bases are TGTGCCGTAGGGGACACTGAAGCTTTCTTT.

The genes are TRBV19 and TRBJ1-5; 7 bases match TRBD1. Germline V gives CDR1 LNHDA, CDR2 SQIVND (reference sequence). J was trimmed by 1 base and V by 5 bases; bases with no gene match: 8. This CDR3 comprises 16 residues. The CDR3 DNA reads as TGTGCCAGTAGTCTTAGACAGGGAATGAGCAATCAGCCCCAGCATTTT. Its translation is CASSLRQGMSNQPQHF.

The rearrangement uses TRBV12-3 or TRBV12-4 and TRBJ2-1, with no clear D. The CDR3 has 11 residues. The germline V and J ends were trimmed by 6 bases and 3 bases, with 3 bases remaining between them. CDR3 DNA: TGTGCCAGCAGCTTCTACAATGAGCAGTTCTTC. Protein product: CASSFYNEQFF.